A selection of T cell receptor beta chains follows, all from one sample in a study of PD-1 blockade in classical Hodgkin lymphoma. Some clones are missing from TCRdb's copy, which holds only in-frame ones; the method was immunoSEQ multiplex PCR. Seen here are 30,000 or so clones, approximately 80% observed once, and the top ten hold about 0.62%. This specimen consisted of CD4+ T cells from blood, obtained before the fourth cycle of nivolumab. These receptors were taken from a human donor with classical Hodgkin lymphoma. CDR3s leave out the opening cysteine and the closing phenylalanine or tryptophan. Each record gives: V gene, J gene, CDR3 protein.

TRBV7-9	TRBJ1-2	ASSSNAGTGFSSGYT
TRBV7-8	TRBJ1-2	ASSLRVSEGYT
TRBV19	TRBJ2-7	ASSIETLQGSYEQY
TRBV4-1	TRBJ1-2	ASSQEQNRPNGYT
TRBV19	TRBJ2-7	ASSHSQGLVHEQY
TRBV19	TRBJ1-5	ASVSQGAYSNQPQH
TRBV5-1	TRBJ2-2	ASSLRTGGTGELF
TRBV7-9	TRBJ2-2	ASTPIGTGELF
TRBV2	TRBJ1-5	ASSPPGQGTVGNQPQH
TRBV6-5	TRBJ1-2	APSPYT
TRBV5-1	TRBJ1-1	ASSTNGETEAF
TRBV5-1	TRBJ2-2	ASSLSLGKSPGELF
TRBV19	TRBJ1-2	ASTEGRVYGYT
TRBV9	TRBJ2-7	ASSVVTGTEQY
TRBV5-6	TRBJ2-3	ASSLAPSLGTGLKATQY
TRBV7-9	TRBJ1-2	ASSSDRFSGYGYT
TRBV5-5	TRBJ2-5	ASSIPGQGASGAETQY
TRBV10-3	TRBJ2-7	AISGPATGPTYEQY
TRBV9	TRBJ1-5	ASSVDVFQPQH
TRBV5-1	TRBJ1-2	ASSLGGLDGYT
TRBV28	TRBJ1-1	ASSLLRLSNTEAF
TRBV7-3	TRBJ2-5	ASSLSGAHQETQY
TRBV28	TRBJ1-5	ASSPPGGGVQPQH
TRBV5-1	TRBJ2-5	ASSSPLGRVETQY
TRBV5-5	TRBJ1-2	ASSSGQGGQTSGYT
TRBV6-6	TRBJ1-2	ASSFERGLEDGYT
TRBV14	TRBJ1-3	ASSQRGTIY
TRBV7-3	TRBJ2-2	ASSLMAIASLNTGELF
TRBV27	TRBJ1-5	ASRAGTYQPQH
TRBV19	TRBJ1-2	ASEGVGRGNYGYT
TRBV5-1	TRBJ2-2	ASSFGQGGTGELF
TRBV5-1	TRBJ1-4	ASSLGRQGSEKLF
TRBV5-1	TRBJ2-3	ASSLATSTDTQY
TRBV10-2	TRBJ2-6	ASSDISSGANVLT
TRBV11-2	TRBJ2-7	ASSPERGASPQY